These 31 T cell receptor beta chains originate from one sample sequenced in a study of CD8+ T cells in alopecia areata. The sequencing template was cDNA reverse transcribed from extracted RNA. Profiled with immunoSEQ multiplex PCR; TCRdb holds only in-frame clones, not every one. The sample lists roughly 99,000 clones, roughly 84% occurring once. As for treatment: oral pan-JAK inhibitor, 5-10 mg twice daily. Source: CD8+ T cells sorted from blood, taken at week 24, from a patient treated with tofacitinib. The origin of the receptors is a human donor with alopecia areata.

The J gene is TRBJ2-7, the V gene TRBV23-1, with D perhaps matching TRBD1 (6 bases). TRBV23-1 is an ORF, with its function uncertain. The CDR3 length is 11 residues. Trimming cost V 10 bases and J 5 bases, with 12 bases left between them. The CDR3 DNA sequence: TGCGCCACAGAATCAGGGGACGAGCAGTACTTC. This translates into CATESGDEQYF.

The J gene is TRBJ1-6, the V gene TRBV27; TRBD1 matches at 7 bases. The V gene's germline CDR1 is MNHEY and CDR2 SMNVEV (reference sequence). The J segment lost 9 bases and the V segment lost 6 bases, leaving 8 bases of the junction unmatched. The CDR3 has 14 amino acids. The CDR3 loop reads CASRVTGMGSPLHF. The CDR3 DNA reads TGTGCCAGCAGGGTGACAGGGATGGGTTCACCCCTCCACTTT.

The V and J genes are TRBV7-8 and TRBJ1-4; TRBD1 is a possible D gene (6 bases). Germline CDR1 is SGHVS and CDR2 is FQNEAQ. This CDR3 comprises 14 residues. V lost 5 bases, J lost 8 bases, and 15 bases lay in between. The CDR3 spells CASSPIGGGEKLFF. CDR3 bases: TGTGCCAGCAGCCCTATAGGGGGTGGAGAAAAACTGTTTTTT.

The V and J genes are TRBV1 and TRBJ2-1; the DNA was not used to check the table's D call, TRBD2. TRBV1 is termed a pseudogene. The CDR3 length is 15 residues. DNA for the CDR3: TGCACCAGCAGCCAAGGACTAGCGCCTTACAATGAGCAGTTCTTC. Translating it yields CTSSQGLAPYNEQFF.

This chain joins TRBV29-1 and TRBJ2-3; TRBD2 agrees at 8 bases. Germline CDR1 is SQVTM and CDR2 is ANQGSEA. The CDR3 spans 15 residues. J lost 3 bases, V lost 3 bases, and 8 bases had no gene match. The CDR3 spells CSVDTAGGSTDTQYF. CDR3 DNA: TGCAGCGTTGATACCGCGGGGGGCAGTACAGATACGCAGTATTTT.

The chain joins TRBV5-1 to TRBJ2-3; D not certain. This CDR3 comprises 15 residues. CDR1 and CDR2 from the germline V gene are SGHRS and YFSETQ. V lost 0 bases, J lost 0 bases, and 8 bases lay in between. CDR3 protein: CASSLDRPSTDTQYF. The DNA for the CDR3 is TGCGCCAGCAGCTTGGACCGGCCTAGCACAGATACGCAGTATTTT.

The chain uses TRBV27 and TRBJ1-5; 7 bases fit TRBD1. The CDR3 covers 15 residues. The germline CDR1 and CDR2 sequences are MNHEY and SMNVEV (reference sequence). Losses at the gene ends were 5 bases for V and 3 bases for J; bases not matched to a gene: 7. CDR3 DNA: TGTGCCAGCAGTCCATGGGGACAGTACAATCAGCCCCAGCATTTT. Its translation: CASSPWGQYNQPQHF.

This chain connects TRBV6-6 to TRBJ1-1; D is undetermined. The CDR3 spans 14 residues. The ends were cut back, 1 base at V and 5 bases at J, with 11 bases in the middle. Germline V gives CDR1 MNHNY, CDR2 SVGAGI (reference sequence). The CDR3: CASSYWAGNTEAFF. The CDR3 nucleotides read TGTGCCAGCAGTTACTGGGCAGGAAATACTGAAGCTTTCTTT.

The chain links TRBV6-5 to TRBJ2-7; D gene ambiguous. CDR3 size: 15 residues. V was shortened by 6 bases and J by 3 bases, with 18 bases between the two germline ends. CDR1 is MNHEY and CDR2 is SVGAGI in the germline V gene. The CDR3 bases are TGTGCCAGCAGCACCGGGCCCCGTGGGGACTACGAGCAGTACTTC. Translation gives CASSTGPRGDYEQYF.

The V gene is TRBV4-1, the J gene TRBJ1-4, with TRBD1 matching over 7 bases. The CDR3 runs to 13 residues. Unmatched junction bases numbered 8, after V lost 9 bases and J lost 7 bases. The V gene's germline CDR1 is MGHRA and CDR2 YSYEKL. DNA of the CDR3: TGCGCCAGTTCACAGGGGATTGTTGAAAAACTGTTTTTT. This sequence encodes CASSQGIVEKLFF.

J is TRBJ2-5 and V is TRBV7-2; D possibly uses TRBD1 or TRBD2 (5 bases each). The CDR3 is made up of 14 amino acids. The ends were cut back, 4 bases at V and 5 bases at J, with 14 bases in the middle. Germline CDR1 is SGHTA and CDR2 is FQGNSA. CDR3 sequence reads: CASSSTGTEETQYF. Here the CDR3 DNA reads TGTGCCAGCAGCTCGACGGGGACCGAGGAGACCCAGTACTTC.

The genes are TRBV23-1 and TRBJ1-1, with D tentatively TRBD1 (6 bases). TRBV23-1 is designated an ORF whose function remains uncertain. The CDR3 length is 15 residues. The V end lost 0 bases, the J end lost 1 base, and 9 bases lay between the germline ends. The CDR3 coding sequence is TGCGCCAGCAGTCAATCTGGGGGCACGAACACTGAAGCTTTCTTT. Protein sequence: CASSQSGGTNTEAFF.

V and J are TRBV4-2 and TRBJ2-5; D is perhaps TRBD1 (6 bases). Germline-derived CDR1 and CDR2 are LGHNA and YNFKEQ. The CDR3 contains 16 residues. V was clipped by 4 bases and J by 4 bases, with 19 bases between them. Here the CDR3 DNA reads TGTGCCAGCAGCCGCGACAGGTTGGGGGCGACAGAGACCCAGTACTTC. Its protein is CASSRDRLGATETQYF.

The chain recombines TRBV4-1 with TRBJ2-4; 8 nucleotides match TRBD1. The CDR3 is 16 amino acids. Looked up from germline, CDR1 is MGHRA and CDR2 is YSYEKL. V was clipped by 0 bases and J by 4 bases; unmatched bases: 5. The CDR3 protein is CASSQDPGQDKNIQYF. The CDR3 DNA sequence: TGCGCCAGCAGCCAAGATCCGGGACAGGATAAAAACATTCAGTACTTC.

The gene calls are TRBV2 and TRBJ2-4; 9 bases map to TRBD1. V lost 10 bases and J lost 4; bases outside the gene matches: 5. CDR3 length: 13 residues. Germline V gene data show CDR1 as SNHLY and CDR2 as FYNNEI. Here the CDR3 reads CATSGTGKNIQYF. CDR3 sequence (DNA): TGTGCCACGTCCGGGACAGGGAAAAACATTCAGTACTTC.

The chain carries TRBV21-1 and TRBJ1-1. TRBV21-1 is a pseudogene. This CDR3 has 12 amino acids. CDR3 in amino acids: CASSKPDTEAFF. CDR3 nucleotides: TGTGCCAGCAGCAAACCGGACACTGAAGCTTTCTTT.

The chain combines TRBV5-6 with TRBJ1-5; D not certain. With 4 bases removed from V and 0 bases from J, the gap between germline ends came to 11 bases. Germline CDR1 SGHDT, CDR2 YYEEEE. The length of the CDR3 is 15 residues. The CDR3 loop is CASSDGQYSNQPQHF. DNA for the CDR3: TGTGCCAGCAGCGACGGCCAGTATAGCAATCAGCCCCAGCATTTT.

This chain links TRBV7-2 with TRBJ2-3; TRBD2 aligns across 8 bases. V lost 1 base to trimming and J lost 7 bases; unmatched junction nucleotides: 13. Germline CDR1 reads SGHTA; CDR2 reads FQGNSA. The CDR3 length is 17 residues. Here the CDR3 reads CASSLEERRRGAHTQYF. As DNA, the CDR3 is TGTGCCAGCAGCTTAGAGGAAAGGAGGCGGGGGGCCCATACGCAGTATTTT.

The CDR3 DNA is TGTGCCAGCAGCTCACGGACAGGGGGCTCGTACAATGAGCAGTTCTTC. Amino acids: CASSSRTGGSYNEQFF. The V gene is TRBV11-3, the J gene TRBJ2-1; 11 bases fit TRBD1. CDR1 and CDR2 from the germline V gene are SGHNT and YENEEA. The V gene end was trimmed by 4 bases and the J gene end by 4 bases; junction bases not matched to a gene: 6. The CDR3 contains 16 residues. The full variable domain, its missing parts supplied by reference TRBV11-3 and TRBJ2-1, is EAGVVQSPRYKIIEKKQPVAFWCNPISGHNTLYWYLQNLGQGPELLIRYENEEAVDDSQLPKDRFSAERLKGVDSTLKIQPAELGDSAVYLCASSSRTGGSYNEQFFGPGTRLTVL.

The chain carries TRBV5-4 and TRBJ2-5; TRBD2 agrees at 8 bases. Germline trimming cut 4 bases from V and 6 bases from J; bases unmatched to any gene: 11. Germline V lookup: CDR1 SGHNT, CDR2 YYREEE (reference sequence). CDR3 length: 15 residues. The CDR3 protein is CASSATAGGKKTQYF. The DNA for the CDR3 is TGTGCCAGCAGCGCAACTGCGGGGGGAAAGAAGACCCAGTACTTC.

A few counts support this clone. V gene TRBV25-1 combines with J gene TRBJ2-3; 10 nucleotides agree with TRBD2. The junction had 3 bases not matched to a gene; V was cut back by 3 bases and J by 3 bases. The length of the CDR3 is 15 residues. Germline V lookup: CDR1 MGHDK, CDR2 SYGVNS. CDR3 nucleotides: TGTGCCAGCAGTGATTCTAGCGGGGGTACAGATACGCAGTATTTT. Translation gives CASSDSSGGTDTQYF.

The V gene is TRBV6-6, the J gene TRBJ2-3; the D call may be TRBD1 or TRBD2 (6 bases each). CDR1 is MNHNY, CDR2 SVGAGI, per germline (reference sequence). The CDR3 loop spans 15 amino acids. Trimming removed 5 bases at V and 0 bases at J, with 12 bases between. The CDR3, as DNA: TGTGCCAGCAGTAGGGGGGTAGCGAGCACAGATACGCAGTATTTT. Translation: CASSRGVASTDTQYF.

The rearrangement links TRBV5-1 to TRBJ1-1; 7 bases are shared with TRBD1. The trim removed 4 bases at V and 1 base at J, leaving 7 bases unmatched. Germline V CDR1 and CDR2: SGHRS, YFSETQ. The length of the CDR3 is 15 residues. This CDR3 reads CASSPYDRENTEAFF. CDR3 nucleotides: TGCGCCAGCAGCCCGTATGACAGGGAGAACACTGAAGCTTTCTTT.

The chain uses TRBV4-2 and TRBJ2-7; 7 bases align to TRBD2. Germline V gene data show CDR1 as LGHNA and CDR2 as YNFKEQ. CDR3 length equals 16 residues. V was pared by 3 bases and J by 3 bases, with 11 bases of the junction left unmatched. The CDR3, as DNA: TGTGCCAGCAGCCAGTCTTGGGAGGGGCAGGACTACGAGCAGTACTTC. Protein sequence: CASSQSWEGQDYEQYF.

The V gene is TRBV6-5, the J gene TRBJ2-3, with D possibly TRBD1 on 5 matching bases. CDR3 length: 14 residues. Germline V gene lookup returns CDR1 MNHEY and CDR2 SVGAGI. V lost 2 bases, J lost 5 bases, and 11 bases lay in between. The CDR3 DNA follows: TGTGCCAGCAGTTACGATCAGGGCAGAGATACGCAGTATTTT. Residues: CASSYDQGRDTQYF.

The V and J genes are TRBV2 and TRBJ1-2; no firm D call. The CDR3 extends over 14 amino acids. Germline V gene data show CDR1 as SNHLY and CDR2 as FYNNEI. V was cut by 4 bases and J by 0 bases, with 9 bases left in between. CDR3 nucleotides: TGTGCCAGCAGTGGTCGGGCTGCTAACTATGGCTACACCTTC. Amino acid sequence: CASSGRAANYGYTF.

The chain uses TRBV27 and TRBJ2-1; TRBD2 agrees at 13 bases. The CDR3 is made up of 15 amino acids. V lost 2 bases and J lost 10; bases outside the gene matches: 5. Germline CDR1 is MNHEY and CDR2 is SMNVEV (reference sequence). CDR3 sequence (DNA): TGTGCCAGCAGTTTAACTAGCGGGGGGGCGAGGGAGCAGTTCTTC. This encodes CASSLTSGGAREQFF.

About this clone itself: One end of the junction fails to match germline, which may point to a read error. J is TRBJ2-7 and V is TRBV5-8; TRBD2 agrees at 7 bases. The germline V gene encodes CDR1 SGHTS and CDR2 YDEGEE. This CDR3 is 13 amino acids long. For the CDR3, the DNA is TGTGCCAGCAGCCGGGGAGGGCAGTACGAGCAGCACTTC. Amino acid sequence: CASSRGGQYEQHF.

V usage is TRBV5-4 and J usage is TRBJ2-3, with D uncertain. The CDR3 runs to 13 residues. V lost 1 base and J 6 bases, leaving 9 bases between the germline ends. The germline CDR1 and CDR2 sequences are SGHNT and YYREEE (reference sequence). CDR3 residues: CASSLLSVDTQYF. The CDR3 DNA follows: TGTGCCAGCAGCTTGTTGTCAGTCGATACGCAGTATTTT.

This chain connects TRBV7-9 to TRBJ2-1; no firm D call. V lost 7 bases to trimming and J lost 5 bases, with 6 bases between them. Germline values: CDR1 SEHNR, CDR2 FQNEAQ (reference sequence). CDR3 size: 11 residues. The CDR3 sequence: CASTPNNEQFF. The CDR3 DNA reads as TGTGCCAGCACCCCAAACAATGAGCAGTTCTTC.

This sequence joins TRBV25-1 and TRBJ2-6; possibly TRBD1 for D (5 bases). CDR1 and CDR2 from the germline V gene are MGHDK and SYGVNS. The ends were cut back, 1 base at V and 0 bases at J, with 7 bases in the middle. This CDR3 region has 16 residues. This CDR3 is CASSESGASGANVLTF. The CDR3 DNA reads as TGTGCCAGCAGTGAATCTGGGGCCTCTGGGGCCAACGTCCTGACTTTC.